The source of this TCR beta chain is a study of T cell responses to AZD1222 COVID-19 vaccine. General study points: CD4 TCRs linked to vaccination spanned spike, dominating at 160-218 and 743-854. Seropositivity was recorded at baseline in only a handful of AZD1222 recipients. White British donors predominated, females outnumbered males, and clonal diversity was possibly underestimated.

V lost 5 bases and J 9 bases, leaving 17 bases between the germline ends. Germline values: CDR1 MDHEN, CDR2 SYDVKM. The CDR3 has 15 amino acids. TCRdb keeps only in-frame clones here, not all; method: immunoSEQ multiplex PCR. This sample has some 250,000 clones, with 90% to 95% found just once. Note on this clone: What it recognizes is unknown.

The clonotype comes from an adult who received the AZD1222 COVID-19 vaccine. The chain couples TRBV28 to TRBJ1-6, with D possibly being TRBD1 (5 bases). Here the sequenced sample was peripheral blood, taken 28 days after the second AZD1222 dose. For the CDR3, the DNA is TGTGCCAGCAGTCCACGAAACACCGGGGGTTCACCCCTCCACTTT. Translating gives CASSPRNTGGSPLHF.